The 7 T cell receptor beta chains presented below share a single source sample, sequenced in a study of post-analysis software for immune sequencing data. Unique molecular identifiers were carried by the TCR beta cDNA libraries. Each CDR3 protein is one row after TCRdb ran MiXCR on the PCR reads. The table records some 800,000 distinct CDR3 sequences, 40% to 55% of them present only once. These receptors' antigens are unknown. Study-level results: Controls showed lower frequencies than patients for several TRBV segments, and TRBV5-6, TRBV5-1 and TRBV20-1 were among these.

The sample taken for sequencing was blood. These receptors all come from a girl under 18 with multiple sclerosis.

V gene TRBV29-1 combines with J gene TRBJ1-1, with D uncertain. The germline V gene has CDR1 SQVTM and CDR2 ANQGSEA. CDR3 size: 11 residues. The V end lost 4 bases, the J end lost 3 bases, and 6 bases lay between the germline ends. CDR3 amino acids: CSVAGYTEAFF. CDR3 in DNA: TGCAGCGTTGCGGGGTACACTGAAGCTTTCTTT.

This sequence joins TRBV12-3 or TRBV12-4 and TRBJ2-1; possibly TRBD2 for D (6 bases). The CDR3 consists of 16 residues. V was cut by 6 bases and J by 5 bases, with 20 bases left in between. The CDR3 is CASSDPPAGRDNEQFF. In DNA form, the CDR3 reads TGTGCCAGCAGCGACCCACCAGCGGGCCGGGACAATGAGCAGTTCTTC.

The V call is TRBV10-3, the J call TRBJ1-2; D is undetermined. Germline CDR1 reads ENHRY; CDR2 reads SYGVKD. The CDR3 is 12 residues long. Deletions cut 6 bases from V and 5 bases from J, with 10 bases between. CDR3 bases: TGTGCCATCAGGTCGGACGGATATGGCTACACCTTC. This sequence encodes CAIRSDGYGYTF.

This clonotype has only a few counts. The rearrangement links TRBV12-3 or TRBV12-4 to TRBJ2-1; D is uncertain. Trimming shortened V by 2 bases and J by 8 bases, and 7 bases separated the two germline ends. The CDR3 length is 12 residues. Here the CDR3 reads CASSLMGYEQFF. The CDR3 DNA is TGTGCCAGCAGTTTAATGGGCTATGAGCAGTTCTTC.

This clonotype has ten or more counts. J is TRBJ1-1 and V is TRBV20-1; TRBD1 agrees at 8 bases. The CDR3 is 13 amino acids. Trimming cost V 5 bases and J 0 bases; bases outside gene matches: 2. Germline V gene data show CDR1 as DFQATT and CDR2 as SNEGSKA (reference sequence). CDR3 in amino acids: CSAGTGMNTEAFF. The CDR3 bases are TGCAGTGCTGGGACAGGAATGAACACTGAAGCTTTCTTT.

In its sample, this clonotype was seen a few times. The genes are TRBV12-3 or TRBV12-4 and TRBJ2-7; 11 bases are a match to TRBD2. The CDR3 contains 14 residues. J gave up 2 bases and V 8 bases, and 5 bases lay outside the gene matches. The CDR3 bases are TGTGCCAGCGCATGGGGACTAGCGGCCTACGAGCAGTACTTC. This codes for CASAWGLAAYEQYF.

The rearrangement uses TRBV12-3 or TRBV12-4 and TRBJ2-7, with 14 bases identical to TRBD2. The CDR3 is made up of 17 amino acids. V shed 1 base and J 2 bases; nucleotides not matched to a gene: 4. The CDR3 here is CASSLVRGLAGAYEQYF. In DNA form, the CDR3 reads TGTGCCAGCAGTTTAGTCCGGGGACTAGCGGGGGCCTACGAGCAGTACTTC.